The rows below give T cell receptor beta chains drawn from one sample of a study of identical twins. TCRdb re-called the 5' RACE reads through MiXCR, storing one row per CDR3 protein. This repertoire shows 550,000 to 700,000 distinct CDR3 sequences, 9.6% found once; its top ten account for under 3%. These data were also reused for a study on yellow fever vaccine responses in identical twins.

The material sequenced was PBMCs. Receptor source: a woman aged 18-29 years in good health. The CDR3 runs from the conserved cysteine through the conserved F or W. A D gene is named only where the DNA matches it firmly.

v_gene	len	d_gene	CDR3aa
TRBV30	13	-	CAWSGRGRDEQYF
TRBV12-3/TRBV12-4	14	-	CASSPRGENTEAFF
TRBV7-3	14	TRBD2	CASSLNGGLAEQFF
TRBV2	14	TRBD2	CASSPGSGGHEQFF
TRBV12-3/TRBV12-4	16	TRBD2	CASSLVGLAEYNEQFF
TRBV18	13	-	CASSPLDLTEAFF
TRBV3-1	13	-	CASSQAANTEAFF
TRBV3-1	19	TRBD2	CASSHPYSGGSLAKNIQYF
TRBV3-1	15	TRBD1	CASSQDGDRVYGYTF
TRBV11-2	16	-	CASSLDRAATNEKLFF
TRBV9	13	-	CASSPSRPYEQYF
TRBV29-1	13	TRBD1	CSVLQGEAYGYTF
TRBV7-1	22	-	CASSSHADRGWTSGTDSYEQYF
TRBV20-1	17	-	CSARPPFLRTNTGELFF
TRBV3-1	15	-	CASSQITIMGVEQYF
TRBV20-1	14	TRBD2	CSAKGAGTYNEQFF
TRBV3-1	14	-	CASSQGLAVHEQFF
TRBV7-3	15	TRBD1	CASSPQQGASDTQYF
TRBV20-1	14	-	CSARDLIGGLEAFF
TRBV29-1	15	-	CSVEGGEFGVNEQFF
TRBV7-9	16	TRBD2	CASSLTLGGSGDTQYF
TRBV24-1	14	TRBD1	CATSDEGQGHGYTF
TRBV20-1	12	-	CSATMGTDTQYF
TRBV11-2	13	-	CASSLVSAIEQFF
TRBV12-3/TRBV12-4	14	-	CASSLALREDTQYF
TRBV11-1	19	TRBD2	CASSLDLILAGVRSNEQFF
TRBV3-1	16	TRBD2	CASSPRWSGGPGGQYF
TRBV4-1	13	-	CASSPDWLYEQYF
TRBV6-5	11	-	CASRSNSPLHF
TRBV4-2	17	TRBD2	CASSQDREGGMVGEQFF
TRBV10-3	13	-	CAINRDSTDTQYF
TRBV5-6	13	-	CASSFGRDAEAFF
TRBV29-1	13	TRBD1	CSTKDRGGTEAFF